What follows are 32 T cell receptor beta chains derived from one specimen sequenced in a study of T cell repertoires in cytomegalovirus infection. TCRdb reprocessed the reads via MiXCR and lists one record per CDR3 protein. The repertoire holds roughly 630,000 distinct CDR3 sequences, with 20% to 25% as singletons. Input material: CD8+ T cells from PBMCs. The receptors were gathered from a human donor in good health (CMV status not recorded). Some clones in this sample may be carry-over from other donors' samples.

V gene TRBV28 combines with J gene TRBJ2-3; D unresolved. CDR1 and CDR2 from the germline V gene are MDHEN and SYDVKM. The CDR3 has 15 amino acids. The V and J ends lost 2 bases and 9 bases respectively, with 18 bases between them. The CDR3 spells CASSLRYLAPFTQYF. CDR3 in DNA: TGTGCCAGCAGTTTAAGGTACTTGGCCCCCTTCACGCAGTATTTT.

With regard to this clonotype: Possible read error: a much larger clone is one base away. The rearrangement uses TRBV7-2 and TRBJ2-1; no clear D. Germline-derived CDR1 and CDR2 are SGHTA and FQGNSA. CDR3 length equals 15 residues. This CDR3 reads CVSSEIPSSYNEQFF. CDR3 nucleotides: TGTGTCAGCAGCGAAATCCCGAGCTCCTACAATGAGCAGTTCTTC.

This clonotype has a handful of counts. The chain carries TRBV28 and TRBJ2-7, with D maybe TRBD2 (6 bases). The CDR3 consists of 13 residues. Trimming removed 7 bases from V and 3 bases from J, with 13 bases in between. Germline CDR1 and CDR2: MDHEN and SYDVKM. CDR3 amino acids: CASMEGRGYEQYV. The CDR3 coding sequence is TGTGCCAGCATGGAGGGAAGGGGCTACGAGCAGTACGTC.

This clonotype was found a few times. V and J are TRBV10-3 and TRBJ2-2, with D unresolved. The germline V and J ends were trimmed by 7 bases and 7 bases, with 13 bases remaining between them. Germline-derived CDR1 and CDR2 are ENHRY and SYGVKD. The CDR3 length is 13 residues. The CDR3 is CAINLDGDGELFF. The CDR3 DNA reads TGTGCCATCAATTTGGACGGTGACGGGGAGCTGTTTTTT.

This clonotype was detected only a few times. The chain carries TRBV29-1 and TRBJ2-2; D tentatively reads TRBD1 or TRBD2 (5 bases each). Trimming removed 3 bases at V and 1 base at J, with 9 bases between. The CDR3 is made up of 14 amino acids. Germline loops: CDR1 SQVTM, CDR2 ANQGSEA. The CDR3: CSVDGGQNTGELFF. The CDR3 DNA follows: TGCAGCGTTGATGGGGGTCAGAACACCGGGGAGCTGTTTTTT.

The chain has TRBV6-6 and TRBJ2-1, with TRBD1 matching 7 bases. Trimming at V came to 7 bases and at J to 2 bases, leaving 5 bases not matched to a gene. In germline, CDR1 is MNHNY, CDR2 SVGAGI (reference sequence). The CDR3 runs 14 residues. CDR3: CASTRDRAYNEQFF. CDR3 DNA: TGTGCCAGCACCCGAGACAGGGCCTACAATGAGCAGTTCTTC.

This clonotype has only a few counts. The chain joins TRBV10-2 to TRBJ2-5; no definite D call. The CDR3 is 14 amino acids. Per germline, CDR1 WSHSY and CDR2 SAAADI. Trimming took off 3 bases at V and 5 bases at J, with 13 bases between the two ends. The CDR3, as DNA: TGCGCCAGCAGTGACAGCAATTTGGTCGAGACCCAGTACTTC. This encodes CASSDSNLVETQYF.

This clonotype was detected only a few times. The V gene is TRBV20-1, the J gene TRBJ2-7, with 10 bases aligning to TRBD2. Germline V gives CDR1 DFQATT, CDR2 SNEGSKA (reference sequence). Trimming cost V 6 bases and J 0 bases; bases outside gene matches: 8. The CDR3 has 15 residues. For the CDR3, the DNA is TGCAGTGCGCTGGGTCTAGCGGGGGCCTCCTACGAGCAGTACTTC. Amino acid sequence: CSALGLAGASYEQYF.

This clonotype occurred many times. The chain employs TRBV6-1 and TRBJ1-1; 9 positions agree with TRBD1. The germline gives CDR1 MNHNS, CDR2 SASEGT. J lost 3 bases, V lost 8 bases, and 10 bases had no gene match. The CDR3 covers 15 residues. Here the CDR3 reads CASPGDRVYDTEAFF. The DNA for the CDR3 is TGTGCCAGCCCAGGGGACAGGGTTTATGACACTGAAGCTTTCTTT.

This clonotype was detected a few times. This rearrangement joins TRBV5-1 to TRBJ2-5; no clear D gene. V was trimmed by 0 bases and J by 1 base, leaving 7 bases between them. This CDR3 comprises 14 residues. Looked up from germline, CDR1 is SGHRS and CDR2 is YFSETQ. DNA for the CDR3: TGCGCCAGCAGCTTGGAGGTTACCCAAGAGACCCAGTACTTC. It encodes CASSLEVTQETQYF.

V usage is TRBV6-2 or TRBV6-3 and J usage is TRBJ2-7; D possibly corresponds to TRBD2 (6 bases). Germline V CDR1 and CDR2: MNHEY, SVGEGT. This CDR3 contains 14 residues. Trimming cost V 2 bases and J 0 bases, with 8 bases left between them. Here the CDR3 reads CASSYPGVSYEQYV. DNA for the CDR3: TGTGCCAGCAGTTACCCGGGGGTCTCCTACGAGCAGTACGTC.

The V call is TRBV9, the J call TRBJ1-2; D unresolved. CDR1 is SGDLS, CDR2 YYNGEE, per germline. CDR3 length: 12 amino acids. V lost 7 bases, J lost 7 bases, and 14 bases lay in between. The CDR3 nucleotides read TGTGCCAGCTACTCAGGTTTTCCTGGCTACACCTTC. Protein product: CASYSGFPGYTF.

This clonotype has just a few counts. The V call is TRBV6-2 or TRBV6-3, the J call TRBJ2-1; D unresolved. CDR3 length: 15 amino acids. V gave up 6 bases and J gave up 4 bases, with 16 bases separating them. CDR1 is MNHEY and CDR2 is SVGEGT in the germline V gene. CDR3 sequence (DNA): TGTGCCAGCAGGCTTGTCACACTGGGTTACAATGAGCAGTTCTTC. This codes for CASRLVTLGYNEQFF.

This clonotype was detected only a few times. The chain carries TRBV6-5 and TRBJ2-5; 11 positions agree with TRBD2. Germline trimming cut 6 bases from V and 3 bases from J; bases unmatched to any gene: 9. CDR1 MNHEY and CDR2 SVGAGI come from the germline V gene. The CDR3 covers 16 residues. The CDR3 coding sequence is TGTGCCAGCAGACCACTAGCGGGGGCCCCGGAAGAGACCCAGTACTTC. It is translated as CASRPLAGAPEETQYF.

CDR3 loop: CASKGTSGYEQYF. The CDR3 DNA reads as TGTGCCAGCAAGGGGACTAGCGGCTACGAGCAGTACTTC. J is TRBJ2-7 and V is TRBV2, with TRBD2 matching 11 bases. The CDR3 is made up of 13 amino acids. Per germline, CDR1 SNHLY and CDR2 FYNNEI. The V segment lost 7 bases and the J segment 3 bases; nucleotides outside the gene matches: 2.

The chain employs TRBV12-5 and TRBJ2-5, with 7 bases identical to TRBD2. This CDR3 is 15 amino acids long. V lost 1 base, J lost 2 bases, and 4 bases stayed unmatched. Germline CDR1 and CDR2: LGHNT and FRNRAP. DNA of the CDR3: TGTGCTAGTGGTTTGGAGCGGGGAACGCAAGAGACCCAGTACTTC. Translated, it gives CASGLERGTQETQYF.

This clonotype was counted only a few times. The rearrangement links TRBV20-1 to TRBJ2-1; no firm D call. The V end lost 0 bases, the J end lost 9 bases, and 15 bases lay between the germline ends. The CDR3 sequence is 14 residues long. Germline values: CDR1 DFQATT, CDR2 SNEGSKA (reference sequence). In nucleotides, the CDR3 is TGCAGTGCTAGAGAGGAATTCCTCGCCGGTGAGCAGTTCTTC. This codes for CSAREEFLAGEQFF.

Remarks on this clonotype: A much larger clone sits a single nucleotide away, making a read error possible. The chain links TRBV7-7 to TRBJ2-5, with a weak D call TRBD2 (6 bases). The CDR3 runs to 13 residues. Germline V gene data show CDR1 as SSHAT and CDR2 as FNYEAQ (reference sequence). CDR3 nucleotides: TGTGCTAGCAACAAATCCGGGGGAGAGACCCAGTACTTC. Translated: CASNKSGGETQYF.

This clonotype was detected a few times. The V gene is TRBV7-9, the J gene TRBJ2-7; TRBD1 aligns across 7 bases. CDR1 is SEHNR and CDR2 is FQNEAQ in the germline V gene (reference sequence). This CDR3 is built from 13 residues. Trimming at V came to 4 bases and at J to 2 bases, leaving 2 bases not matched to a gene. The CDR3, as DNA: TGTGCCAGCAGCTCGGGACAGACCTACGAGCAGTACGTC. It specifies CASSSGQTYEQYV.

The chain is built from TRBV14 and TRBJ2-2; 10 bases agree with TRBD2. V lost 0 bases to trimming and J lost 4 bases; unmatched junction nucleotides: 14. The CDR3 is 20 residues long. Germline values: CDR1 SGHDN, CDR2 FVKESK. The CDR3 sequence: CASSQDFGLAGAQITGELFF. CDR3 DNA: TGTGCCAGCAGCCAAGATTTTGGGCTAGCGGGGGCCCAAATCACCGGGGAGCTGTTTTTT.

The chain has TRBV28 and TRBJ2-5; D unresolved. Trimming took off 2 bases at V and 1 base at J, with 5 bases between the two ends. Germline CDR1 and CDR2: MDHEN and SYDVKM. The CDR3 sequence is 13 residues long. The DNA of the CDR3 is TGTGCCAGCAGTTTACTAACCCAAGAGACCCAGTACTTC. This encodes CASSLLTQETQYF. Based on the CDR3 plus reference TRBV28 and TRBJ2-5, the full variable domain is DVKVTQSSRYLVKRTGEKVFLECVQDMDHENMFWYRQDPGLGLRLIYFSYDVKMKEKGDIPEGYSVSREKKERFSLILESASTNQTSMYLCASSLLTQETQYFGPGTRLLVL.

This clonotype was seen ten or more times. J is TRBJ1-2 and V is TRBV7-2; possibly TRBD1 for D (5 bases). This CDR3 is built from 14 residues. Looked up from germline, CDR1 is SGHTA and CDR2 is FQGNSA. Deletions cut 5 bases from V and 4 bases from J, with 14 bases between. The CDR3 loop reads CASSQDLGPYGYTF. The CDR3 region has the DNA TGTGCCAGCAGCCAAGACTTGGGACCCTATGGCTACACCTTC.

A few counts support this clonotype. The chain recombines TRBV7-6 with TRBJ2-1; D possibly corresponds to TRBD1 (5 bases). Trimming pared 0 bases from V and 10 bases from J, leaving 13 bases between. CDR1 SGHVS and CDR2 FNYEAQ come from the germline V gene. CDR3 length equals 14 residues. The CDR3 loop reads CASSLAGRAHEQFF. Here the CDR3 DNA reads TGTGCCAGCAGCTTAGCGGGCAGGGCCCACGAGCAGTTCTTC. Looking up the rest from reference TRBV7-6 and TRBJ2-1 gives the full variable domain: GAGVSQSPRYKVTKRGQDVALRCDPISGHVSLYWYRQALGQGPEFLTYFNYEAQQDKSGLPNDRFSAERPEGSISTLTIQRTEQRDSAMYRCASSLAGRAHEQFFGPGTRLTVL.

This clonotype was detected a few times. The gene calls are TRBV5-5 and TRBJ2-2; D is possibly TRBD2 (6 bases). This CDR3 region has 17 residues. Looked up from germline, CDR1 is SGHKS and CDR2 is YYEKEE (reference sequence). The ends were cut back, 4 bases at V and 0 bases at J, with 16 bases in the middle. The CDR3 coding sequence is TGTGCCAGCAGCCCGTCCCCCCGACTAGCGAACACCGGGGAGCTGTTTTTT. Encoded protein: CASSPSPRLANTGELFF.

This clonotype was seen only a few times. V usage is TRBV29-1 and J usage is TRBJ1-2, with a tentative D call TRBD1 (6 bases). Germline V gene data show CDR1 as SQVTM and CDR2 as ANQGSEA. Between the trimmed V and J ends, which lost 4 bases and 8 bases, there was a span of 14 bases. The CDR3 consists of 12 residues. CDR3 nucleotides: TGCAGCGTTGCCGGGGGCGCCGAGGGCTACACCTTC. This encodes CSVAGGAEGYTF.

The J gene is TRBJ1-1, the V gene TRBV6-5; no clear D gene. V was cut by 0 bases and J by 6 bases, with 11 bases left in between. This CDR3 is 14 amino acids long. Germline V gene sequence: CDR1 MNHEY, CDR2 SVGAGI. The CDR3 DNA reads TGTGCCAGCAGTTACTCGATGGATTTGTCTGAAGCTTTCTTT. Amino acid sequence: CASSYSMDLSEAFF.

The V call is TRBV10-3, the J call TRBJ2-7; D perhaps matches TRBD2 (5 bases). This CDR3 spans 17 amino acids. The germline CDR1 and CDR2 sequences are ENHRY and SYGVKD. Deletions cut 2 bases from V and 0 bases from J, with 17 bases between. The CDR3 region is CAISEGRVRGISYEQYV. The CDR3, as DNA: TGTGCCATCAGTGAGGGGCGGGTCCGGGGAATCTCCTACGAGCAGTACGTC.

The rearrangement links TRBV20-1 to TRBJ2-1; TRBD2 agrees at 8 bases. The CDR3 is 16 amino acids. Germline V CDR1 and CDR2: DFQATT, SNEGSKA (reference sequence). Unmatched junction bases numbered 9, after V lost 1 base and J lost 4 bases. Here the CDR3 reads CSARVRGGPSYNEQFF. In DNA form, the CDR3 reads TGCAGTGCTAGAGTACGGGGGGGGCCTAGTTACAATGAGCAGTTCTTC.

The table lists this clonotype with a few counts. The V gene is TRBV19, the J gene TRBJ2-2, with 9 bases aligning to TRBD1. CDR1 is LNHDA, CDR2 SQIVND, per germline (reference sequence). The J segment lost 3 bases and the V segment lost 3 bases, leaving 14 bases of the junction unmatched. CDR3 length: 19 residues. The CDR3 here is CASSIPRDRVDYHTGELFF. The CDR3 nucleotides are TGTGCCAGTAGTATCCCCCGGGACAGGGTCGATTACCACACCGGGGAGCTGTTTTTT. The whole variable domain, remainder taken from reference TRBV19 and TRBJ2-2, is DGGITQSPKYLFRKEGQNVTLSCEQNLNHDAMYWYRQDPGQGLRLIYYSQIVNDFQKGDIAEGYSVSREKKESFPLTVTSAQKNPTAFYLCASSIPRDRVDYHTGELFFGEGSRLTVL.

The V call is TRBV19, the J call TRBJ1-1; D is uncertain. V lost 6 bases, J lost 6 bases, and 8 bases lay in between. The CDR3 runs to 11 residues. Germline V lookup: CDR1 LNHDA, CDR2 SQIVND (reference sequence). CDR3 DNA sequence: TGTGCCAGTAGCCCGCTCGCTGAAGCTTTCTTT. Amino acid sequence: CASSPLAEAFF.

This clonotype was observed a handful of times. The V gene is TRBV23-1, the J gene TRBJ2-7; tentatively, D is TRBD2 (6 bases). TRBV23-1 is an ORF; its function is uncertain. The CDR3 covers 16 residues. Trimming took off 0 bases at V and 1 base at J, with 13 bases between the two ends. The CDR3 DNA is TGCGCCAGCAGTCAATCTAATCCGGGGGTATCCTACGAGCAGTACTTC. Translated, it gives CASSQSNPGVSYEQYF.

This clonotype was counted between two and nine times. Here the CDR3 DNA reads TGCAGTGCTCCCAAGGTAGGAACCTACAATGAGCAGTTCTTC. Protein: CSAPKVGTYNEQFF. The genes are TRBV20-1 and TRBJ2-1; no clear D gene. V lost 5 bases and J lost 2, with 13 bases in between. Germline values: CDR1 DFQATT, CDR2 SNEGSKA (reference sequence). The CDR3 consists of 14 residues.